This entry lists 17 T cell receptor beta chains sequenced from one sample in a study of shared T cell receptors in the human thymus. The protocol was immunoSEQ multiplex PCR, while the TCRdb copy is restricted to in-frame clones and leaves out a portion. This sample has 640,000 or so clones, with approximately 89% found just once. The sample was also linked to a second study, of human thymus T cells.

What was sequenced was thymocytes. These TCRs come from a boy in the first two years of life with a congenital heart defect.

The rearrangement joins TRBV5-6 to TRBJ2-3, with TRBD2 matching over 9 bases. CDR1 is SGHDT and CDR2 is YYEEEE in the germline V gene. V gave up 3 bases and J gave up 6 bases; unmatched junction bases: 5. The CDR3 spans 14 residues. The CDR3 here is CASSSGLAGDTQYF. CDR3 nucleotide sequence: TGTGCCAGCAGCTCGGGACTAGCCGGGGATACGCAGTATTTT. Variable domain in full (rest from reference TRBV5-6 and TRBJ2-3): DAGVTQSPTHLIKTRGQQVTLRCSPKSGHDTVSWYQQALGQGPQFIFQYYEEEERQRGNFPDRFSGHQFPNYSSELNVNALLLGDSALYLCASSSGLAGDTQYFGPGTRLTVL.

The chain employs TRBV5-1 and TRBJ2-5, with D tentatively TRBD1 (6 bases). Germline CDR1 reads SGHRS; CDR2 reads YFSETQ. The CDR3 totals 14 residues. Trimming removed 2 bases from V and 0 bases from J, with 8 bases in between. The DNA for the CDR3 is TGCGCCAGCAGCTTACAGGGTGACCAAGAGACCCAGTACTTC. Its translation is CASSLQGDQETQYF. Full variable domain (remainder filled in from reference TRBV5-1 and TRBJ2-5): KAGVTQTPRYLIKTRGQQVTLSCSPISGHRSVSWYQQTPGQGLQFLFEYFSETQRNKGNFPGRFSGRQFSNSRSEMNVSTLELGDSALYLCASSLQGDQETQYFGPGTRLLVL.

This clone was detected a few times. This chain uses TRBV2 with TRBJ2-1, with 15 bases matching TRBD2. The ends lost 1 base at V and 8 bases at J; junction bases unmatched: 12. This CDR3 is 19 amino acids long. Germline lookup yields CDR1 SNHLY and CDR2 FYNNEI. This CDR3 reads CASSEVTGTSGRLGDEQFF. Written as DNA, the CDR3 is TGTGCCAGCAGTGAAGTTACTGGGACTAGCGGGAGGCTGGGCGATGAGCAGTTCTTC. The full variable domain, rest sourced from reference TRBV2 and TRBJ2-1, is EPEVTQTPSHQVTQMGQEVILRCVPISNHLYFYWYRQILGQKVEFLVSFYNNEISEKSEIFDDQFSVERPDGSNFTLKIRSTKLEDSAMYFCASSEVTGTSGRLGDEQFFGPGTRLTVL.

The CDR3 spells CATSRKGQGCQPQHF. DNA for the CDR3: TGTGCCACCAGCAGAAAAGGACAGGGATGCCAGCCCCAGCATTTT. The chain combines TRBV15 with TRBJ1-5, with 8 bases lining up with TRBD1. There are 15 residues in the CDR3. From germline, CDR1 is LNHNV and CDR2 YYDKDF (reference sequence). V shed 2 bases and J 7 bases; nucleotides not matched to a gene: 7.

As concerns this clone: Other DNA sequences of this sample code for an identical CDR3. This chain links TRBV7-2 with TRBJ1-6; maybe TRBD1 (5 bases). V was clipped by 8 bases and J by 10 bases, with 15 bases between them. Germline values: CDR1 SGHTA, CDR2 FQGNSA. This CDR3 comprises 13 residues. This chain's CDR3 is CASSEGWSSPLHF. Written as DNA, the CDR3 is TGTGCCAGCTCGGAGGGGTGGTCCTCACCCCTCCACTTT.

The V and J genes are TRBV30 and TRBJ1-2; 7 bases are shared with TRBD1. Unmatched junction bases numbered 10, after V lost 2 bases and J lost 4 bases. This CDR3 is built from 15 residues. Germline V gene lookup returns CDR1 GTSNPN and CDR2 SVGIG (reference sequence). The CDR3 loop is CAWSIGAGGSYGYTF. The CDR3 bases are TGTGCCTGGAGTATCGGGGCAGGGGGTTCCTATGGCTACACCTTC.

This clone has more than one count but fewer than ten. The V gene is TRBV5-6, the J gene TRBJ1-4, with 7 bases identical to TRBD1. Germline CDR1 reads SGHDT; CDR2 reads YYEEEE. V was clipped by 4 bases and J by 8 bases; unmatched bases: 14. The CDR3 runs 16 residues. The CDR3 protein is CASSHYQGDREEKLFF. The CDR3, as DNA: TGTGCCAGCAGCCACTACCAGGGCGACAGGGAAGAAAAACTGTTTTTT. The complete variable domain, with remaining parts taken from reference TRBV5-6 and TRBJ1-4, reads DAGVTQSPTHLIKTRGQQVTLRCSPKSGHDTVSWYQQALGQGPQFIFQYYEEEERQRGNFPDRFSGHQFPNYSSELNVNALLLGDSALYLCASSHYQGDREEKLFFGSGTQLSVL.

This rearrangement joins TRBV19 to TRBJ2-7; D not resolved. The V gene lost 6 bases and the J gene lost 3 bases, with 18 bases spanning the gap. CDR1 is LNHDA and CDR2 is SQIVND in the germline V gene (reference sequence). This CDR3 is 15 amino acids long. The CDR3 DNA follows: TGTGCCAGTAGCTTGGCCTTGGCTGGTAACTACGAGCAGTACTTC. It is translated as CASSLALAGNYEQYF. Combining the CDR3 with reference TRBV19 and TRBJ2-7 gives the whole variable domain DGGITQSPKYLFRKEGQNVTLSCEQNLNHDAMYWYRQDPGQGLRLIYYSQIVNDFQKGDIAEGYSVSREKKESFPLTVTSAQKNPTAFYLCASSLALAGNYEQYFGPGTRLTVT.

The V and J genes are TRBV5-6 and TRBJ1-1, with 7 bases aligning to TRBD1. The CDR3 is 15 residues long. Per germline, CDR1 SGHDT and CDR2 YYEEEE. The J segment lost 1 base and the V segment lost 0 bases, leaving 3 bases of the junction unmatched. The CDR3 spells CASSLEGAGNTEAFF. In DNA, the CDR3 is TGTGCCAGCAGCTTGGAGGGGGCAGGGAACACTGAAGCTTTCTTT.

The chain recombines TRBV5-1 with TRBJ2-5; 7 bases align to TRBD1. CDR3 length equals 18 residues. Per germline, CDR1 SGHRS and CDR2 YFSETQ. The ends lost 0 bases at V and 1 base at J; junction bases unmatched: 12. CDR3 coding DNA: TGCGCCAGCAGCTTGGTAGGCGGGTACCGGGACAGCCAAGAGACCCAGTACTTC. Protein sequence: CASSLVGGYRDSQETQYF.

This clone was observed a handful of times. The chain employs TRBV11-2 and TRBJ1-3; perhaps TRBD1 as D (6 bases). Germline loops: CDR1 SGHAT, CDR2 FQNNGV. V shed 4 bases and J shed 4 bases, with 17 bases lying between them. This CDR3 has 16 residues. The CDR3 DNA reads TGTGCCAGCAGCTACCTACAGGGCTTCAGGGGAAACACCATATATTTT. Residues: CASSYLQGFRGNTIYF.

This sequence joins TRBV7-2 and TRBJ2-5; 7 positions match TRBD2. J gave up 2 bases and V 6 bases, and 9 bases lay outside the gene matches. The germline gives CDR1 SGHTA, CDR2 FQGNSA. The CDR3 has 15 residues. For the CDR3, the DNA is TGTGCCAGCAGTCCTGGGGGGGGTGGGCAAGAGACCCAGTACTTC. Translated: CASSPGGGGQETQYF.

The chain couples TRBV9 to TRBJ2-7; tentative D call: TRBD2 (6 bases). The CDR3 consists of 15 residues. Germline loops: CDR1 SGDLS, CDR2 YYNGEE. V was shortened by 4 bases and J by 2 bases, with 16 bases between the two germline ends. The CDR3 is CASSPSTGETYEQYF. CDR3 coding DNA: TGTGCCAGCAGCCCCTCAACGGGAGAGACCTACGAGCAGTACTTC.

The V and J genes are TRBV2 and TRBJ1-2; D is perhaps TRBD1 (5 bases). Trimming shortened V by 4 bases and J by 2 bases, and 23 bases separated the two germline ends. Germline V gene lookup returns CDR1 SNHLY and CDR2 FYNNEI. The CDR3 has 18 amino acids. The CDR3 DNA reads TGTGCCAGCAGTGTTAAACCCTGGGGCCCTTGGGTAAACTATGGCTACACCTTC. Amino acid sequence: CASSVKPWGPWVNYGYTF.

Only a few counts were recorded for this clone. The chain joins TRBV5-4 to TRBJ1-2, with 8 bases that match TRBD1. Germline lookup yields CDR1 SGHNT and CDR2 YYREEE (reference sequence). The length of the CDR3 is 16 residues. V was pared by 5 bases and J by 0 bases, with 9 bases of the junction left unmatched. Here the CDR3 reads CASRFDRGLSNYGYTF. The CDR3 bases are TGTGCCAGCAGGTTTGACAGGGGACTTTCTAACTATGGCTACACCTTC.

The V and J genes are TRBV7-9 and TRBJ2-1; 7 bases match TRBD2. J lost 3 bases, V lost 6 bases, and 8 bases had no gene match. Germline CDR1 reads SEHNR; CDR2 reads FQNEAQ (reference sequence). The CDR3 totals 15 residues. The CDR3 bases are TGTGCCAGCAGTACGCGGGAGTGGGGCTACAATGAGCAGTTCTTC. Translation: CASSTREWGYNEQFF. Filled out from reference TRBV7-9 and TRBJ2-1, the complete variable domain reads DTGVSQNPRHKITKRGQNVTFRCDPISEHNRLYWYRQTLGQGPEFLTYFQNEAQLEKSRLLSDRFSAERPKGSFSTLEIQRTEQGDSAMYLCASSTREWGYNEQFFGPGTRLTVL.

In DNA form, the CDR3 reads TGTGCCAGCAGTCAAACGAGGGCCTACGAGCAGTACTTC. Translating gives CASSQTRAYEQYF. The chain couples TRBV28 to TRBJ2-7, with D possibly TRBD2 on 5 matching bases. V shed 5 bases and J shed 2 bases, with 10 bases lying between them. Germline CDR1 reads MDHEN; CDR2 reads SYDVKM. This CDR3 is built from 13 residues.